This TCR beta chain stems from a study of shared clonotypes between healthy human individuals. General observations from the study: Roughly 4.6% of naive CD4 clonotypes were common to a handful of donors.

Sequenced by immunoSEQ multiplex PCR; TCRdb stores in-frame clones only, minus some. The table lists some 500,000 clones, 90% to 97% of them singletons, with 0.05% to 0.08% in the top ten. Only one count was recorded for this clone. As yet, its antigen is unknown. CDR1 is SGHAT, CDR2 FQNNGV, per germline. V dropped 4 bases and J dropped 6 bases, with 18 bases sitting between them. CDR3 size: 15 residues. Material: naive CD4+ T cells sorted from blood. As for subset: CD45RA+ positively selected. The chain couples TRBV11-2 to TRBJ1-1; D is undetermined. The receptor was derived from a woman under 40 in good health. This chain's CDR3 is CASSSRGLGRPEAFF. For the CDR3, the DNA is TGTGCCAGCAGCTCTCGAGGGCTCGGGCGACCTGAAGCTTTCTTT.